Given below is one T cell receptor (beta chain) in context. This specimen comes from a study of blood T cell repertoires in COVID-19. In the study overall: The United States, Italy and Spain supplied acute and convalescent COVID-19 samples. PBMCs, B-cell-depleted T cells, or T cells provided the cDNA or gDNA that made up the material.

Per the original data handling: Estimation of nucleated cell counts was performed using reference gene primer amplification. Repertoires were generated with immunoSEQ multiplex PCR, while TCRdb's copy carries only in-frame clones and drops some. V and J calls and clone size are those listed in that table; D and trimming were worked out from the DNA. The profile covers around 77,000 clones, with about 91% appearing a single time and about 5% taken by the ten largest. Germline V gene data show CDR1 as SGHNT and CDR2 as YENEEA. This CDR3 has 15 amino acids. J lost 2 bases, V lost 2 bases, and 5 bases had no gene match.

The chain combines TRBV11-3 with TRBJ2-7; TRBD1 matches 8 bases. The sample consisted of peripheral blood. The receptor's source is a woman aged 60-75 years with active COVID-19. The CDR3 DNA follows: TGTGCCAGCAGCTTATTCGGGACAGGTCCCTACGAGCAGTACTTC. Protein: CASSLFGTGPYEQYF.